This is a list of T cell receptor beta chains from one sample in a study of identical twins. One entry per CDR3 protein results from TCRdb running MiXCR on the 5' RACE reads. The sample holds some 200,000 distinct CDR3 sequences, around 6.8% seen once. A further study also used this sample, focusing on yellow fever vaccine responses in identical twins.

Sequences were obtained from memory (CD45RO+) T cells sorted from blood. These receptors originate from a woman aged 18-29 years in good health. The CDR3 runs from the conserved cysteine through the conserved F or W. Fields, in order: V gene, J gene, CDR3 length, clone size, D gene, CDR3 protein, CDR3 DNA. A D gene is named only where the DNA matches it firmly. Not every row has a clone size; where given, it reads once, few, many or a size class.

v_call: TRBV28
j_call: TRBJ2-1
cdr3_length: 17
clone_size: many
d_call: TRBD2
cdr3_aa: CASSLGRAFGSYNEQFF
cdr3_nt: TGTGCCAGCAGCCTCGGGAGGGCCTTCGGCTCCTACAATGAGCAGTTCTTC

v_call: TRBV6-1
j_call: TRBJ2-3
cdr3_length: 14
clone_size: NA
d_call: TRBD2
cdr3_aa: CASTWRGGADTQYF
cdr3_nt: TGTGCCAGCACCTGGCGGGGGGGCGCAGATACGCAGTATTTT

v_call: TRBV18
j_call: TRBJ1-2
cdr3_length: 13
clone_size: NA
d_call: TRBD1
cdr3_aa: CASSQGQGGGYTF
cdr3_nt: TGTGCCAGCTCACAGGGACAGGGAGGTGGCTACACCTTC

v_call: TRBV6-1
j_call: TRBJ2-7
cdr3_length: 15
clone_size: NA
d_call: TRBD2
cdr3_aa: CASSPQRGAPYEQYF
cdr3_nt: TGTGCCAGCAGTCCCCAGCGGGGGGCCCCCTACGAGCAGTACTTC

v_call: TRBV3-1
j_call: TRBJ2-7
cdr3_length: 15
clone_size: few
d_call: NA
cdr3_aa: CASSQGGGLSYEQYF
cdr3_nt: TGTGCCAGCAGCCAAGGCGGGGGCCTCTCCTACGAGCAGTACTTC

v_call: TRBV5-6
j_call: TRBJ2-1
cdr3_length: 13
clone_size: many
d_call: NA
cdr3_aa: CASSSKTRGEQFF
cdr3_nt: TGTGCCAGCAGCTCGAAGACCCGGGGTGAGCAGTTCTTC

v_call: TRBV9
j_call: TRBJ2-5
cdr3_length: 13
clone_size: NA
d_call: NA
cdr3_aa: CASSEHAQETQYF
cdr3_nt: TGTGCCAGCAGCGAGCACGCACAAGAGACCCAGTACTTC

v_call: TRBV24-1
j_call: TRBJ2-7
cdr3_length: 11
clone_size: many
d_call: NA
cdr3_aa: CATSDFFEQYF
cdr3_nt: TGTGCCACCAGTGATTTCTTCGAGCAGTACTTC

v_call: TRBV12-3/TRBV12-4
j_call: TRBJ1-4
cdr3_length: 12
clone_size: many
d_call: NA
cdr3_aa: CASSLGPEKLFF
cdr3_nt: TGTGCCAGCAGCCTGGGACCTGAAAAACTGTTTTTT

v_call: TRBV5-6
j_call: TRBJ2-7
cdr3_length: 13
clone_size: NA
d_call: NA
cdr3_aa: CASSGDKSYEQYF
cdr3_nt: TGTGCCAGCAGCGGGGACAAGAGCTACGAGCAGTACTTC

v_call: TRBV20-1
j_call: TRBJ2-1
cdr3_length: 10
clone_size: many
d_call: NA
cdr3_aa: CSASWNEQFF
cdr3_nt: TGCAGTGCCTCATGGAATGAGCAGTTCTTC

v_call: TRBV24-1
j_call: TRBJ2-3
cdr3_length: 16
clone_size: few
d_call: NA
cdr3_aa: CATSDLRAGNTDTQYF
cdr3_nt: TGTGCCACCAGTGATTTACGGGCAGGGAACACAGATACGCAGTATTTT

v_call: TRBV6-5
j_call: TRBJ1-6
cdr3_length: 16
clone_size: NA
d_call: TRBD1
cdr3_aa: CASSYSGGTADSPLHF
cdr3_nt: TGTGCCAGCAGTTACTCGGGAGGGACAGCGGATTCACCCCTCCACTTT

v_call: TRBV6-1
j_call: TRBJ2-7
cdr3_length: 13
clone_size: few
d_call: TRBD1
cdr3_aa: CASRTGGSYEQYF
cdr3_nt: TGTGCCAGCAGGACAGGGGGTTCCTACGAGCAGTACTTC

v_call: TRBV2
j_call: TRBJ2-5
cdr3_length: 13
clone_size: NA
d_call: NA
cdr3_aa: CASGAIVGETQYF
cdr3_nt: TGTGCCAGCGGCGCGATTGTTGGGGAGACCCAGTACTTC

v_call: TRBV4-3
j_call: TRBJ2-6
cdr3_length: 19
clone_size: NA
d_call: TRBD1
cdr3_aa: CASSLNLLPGGSGANVLTF
cdr3_nt: TGCGCCAGCAGCCTCAATCTACTACCAGGGGGCTCTGGGGCCAACGTCCTGACTTTC

v_call: TRBV29-1
j_call: TRBJ2-5
cdr3_length: 15
clone_size: many
d_call: TRBD2
cdr3_aa: CSVDLAGGLRETQYF
cdr3_nt: TGCAGCGTTGATCTAGCGGGGGGGCTCCGGGAGACCCAGTACTTC

v_call: TRBV18
j_call: TRBJ2-5
cdr3_length: 14
clone_size: NA
d_call: NA
cdr3_aa: CASSLSTWDETQYF
cdr3_nt: TGTGCCAGCTCACTCAGCACCTGGGATGAGACCCAGTACTTC

v_call: TRBV7-6
j_call: TRBJ1-4
cdr3_length: 14
clone_size: NA
d_call: NA
cdr3_aa: CASKVGATNEKLFF
cdr3_nt: TGTGCCAGCAAGGTGGGGGCGACTAATGAAAAACTGTTTTTT

v_call: TRBV5-6
j_call: TRBJ1-5
cdr3_length: 17
clone_size: NA
d_call: TRBD1
cdr3_aa: CASSSLGPGQGNQPQHF
cdr3_nt: TGTGCCAGCAGCTCCCTAGGACCGGGACAGGGAAATCAGCCCCAGCATTTT

v_call: TRBV20-1
j_call: TRBJ2-7
cdr3_length: 15
clone_size: NA
d_call: TRBD2
cdr3_aa: CSARAQTSGRCEQYF
cdr3_nt: TGCAGTGCTAGAGCCCAGACTAGCGGGAGATGCGAGCAGTACTTC

v_call: TRBV6-5
j_call: TRBJ2-1
cdr3_length: 16
clone_size: NA
d_call: TRBD2
cdr3_aa: CASSYSSGSPHNEQFF
cdr3_nt: TGTGCCAGCAGTTACTCTAGCGGGAGCCCCCACAATGAGCAGTTCTTC

v_call: TRBV4-3
j_call: TRBJ2-7
cdr3_length: 15
clone_size: NA
d_call: TRBD1
cdr3_aa: CASSTRDRGLDEQYF
cdr3_nt: TGCGCCAGCAGCACACGGGACAGGGGTCTCGACGAGCAGTACTTC

v_call: TRBV7-2
j_call: TRBJ2-1
cdr3_length: 15
clone_size: many
d_call: NA
cdr3_aa: CASSLEFLGNNEQFF
cdr3_nt: TGTGCCAGCAGCTTAGAGTTCCTGGGTAACAATGAGCAGTTCTTC

v_call: TRBV6-5
j_call: TRBJ2-1
cdr3_length: 16
clone_size: many
d_call: TRBD2
cdr3_aa: CASSYRQSGGGDEQFF
cdr3_nt: TGTGCCAGCAGTTACCGCCAGTCGGGGGGGGGAGATGAGCAGTTCTTC

v_call: TRBV11-3
j_call: TRBJ2-7
cdr3_length: 13
clone_size: NA
d_call: NA
cdr3_aa: CASSDARSYEQYF
cdr3_nt: TGTGCCAGCAGCGACGCGAGGAGCTACGAGCAGTACTTC

v_call: TRBV19
j_call: TRBJ2-1
cdr3_length: 13
clone_size: many
d_call: NA
cdr3_aa: CASSLGNYNEQFF
cdr3_nt: TGTGCCAGTAGTCTAGGGAATTACAATGAGCAGTTCTTC

v_call: TRBV30
j_call: TRBJ1-4
cdr3_length: 15
clone_size: NA
d_call: NA
cdr3_aa: CAWSPRTPTNEKLFF
cdr3_nt: TGTGCCTGGAGTCCCAGGACACCAACTAATGAAAAACTGTTTTTT

v_call: TRBV5-1
j_call: TRBJ1-2
cdr3_length: 16
clone_size: few
d_call: NA
cdr3_aa: CASSLARTTYGSGYTF
cdr3_nt: TGCGCCAGCAGCTTGGCCCGGACTACCTACGGGAGTGGCTACACCTTC

v_call: TRBV5-6
j_call: TRBJ2-3
cdr3_length: 11
clone_size: many
d_call: NA
cdr3_aa: CASRQGDTQYF
cdr3_nt: TGTGCCAGCAGACAGGGAGATACGCAGTATTTT

v_call: TRBV30
j_call: TRBJ2-2
cdr3_length: 10
clone_size: NA
d_call: NA
cdr3_aa: CVLNTGELFF
cdr3_nt: TGTGTCCTAAACACCGGGGAGCTGTTTTTT

v_call: TRBV5-1
j_call: TRBJ2-7
cdr3_length: 15
clone_size: NA
d_call: NA
cdr3_aa: CACPGVTPSSYEQYF
cdr3_nt: TGCGCCTGCCCAGGGGTCACACCATCTTCCTACGAGCAGTACTTC

v_call: TRBV2
j_call: TRBJ1-1
cdr3_length: 15
clone_size: few
d_call: TRBD1
cdr3_aa: CASTWDREMSTEAFF
cdr3_nt: TGTGCCAGCACCTGGGACAGGGAAATGAGCACTGAAGCTTTCTTT

v_call: TRBV10-3
j_call: TRBJ2-5
cdr3_length: 13
clone_size: few
d_call: NA
cdr3_aa: CAISGGAEETQYF
cdr3_nt: TGTGCCATCAGTGGCGGGGCCGAGGAGACCCAGTACTTC

v_call: TRBV20-1
j_call: TRBJ2-5
cdr3_length: 10
clone_size: few
d_call: NA
cdr3_aa: CSANRGAQYF
cdr3_nt: TGCAGTGCCAACCGAGGGGCCCAGTACTTC

v_call: TRBV19
j_call: TRBJ2-2
cdr3_length: 15
clone_size: few
d_call: TRBD2
cdr3_aa: CASTAAGVNTGELFF
cdr3_nt: TGTGCCAGTACGGCAGCGGGAGTCAACACCGGGGAGCTGTTTTTT

v_call: TRBV5-1
j_call: TRBJ1-6
cdr3_length: 14
clone_size: few
d_call: NA
cdr3_aa: CASSRLPNNSPLHF
cdr3_nt: TGCGCCAGCAGCCGCCTACCGAATAATTCACCCCTCCACTTT

v_call: TRBV6-4
j_call: TRBJ2-3
cdr3_length: 13
clone_size: many
d_call: NA
cdr3_aa: CASSDTGTDTQYF
cdr3_nt: TGTGCCAGCAGTGACACAGGCACAGATACGCAGTATTTT

v_call: TRBV10-3
j_call: TRBJ2-3
cdr3_length: 15
clone_size: many
d_call: NA
cdr3_aa: CAISEARGGADTQYF
cdr3_nt: TGTGCCATCAGTGAGGCCAGAGGGGGGGCAGATACGCAGTATTTT

v_call: TRBV7-9
j_call: TRBJ2-5
cdr3_length: 15
clone_size: NA
d_call: TRBD1
cdr3_aa: CASSSPDRDRETQYF
cdr3_nt: TGTGCCAGCAGCAGCCCCGACAGGGACAGGGAGACCCAGTACTTC

v_call: TRBV9
j_call: TRBJ2-3
cdr3_length: 16
clone_size: NA
d_call: TRBD2
cdr3_aa: CASSVGGGQLGDTQYF
cdr3_nt: TGTGCCAGCAGCGTGGGCGGGGGGCAGCTAGGAGATACGCAGTATTTT

v_call: TRBV5-1
j_call: TRBJ2-5
cdr3_length: 14
clone_size: few
d_call: NA
cdr3_aa: CASSLEGFRGTQYF
cdr3_nt: TGCGCCAGCAGCTTGGAAGGGTTCCGGGGGACCCAGTACTTC

v_call: TRBV29-1
j_call: TRBJ2-2
cdr3_length: 12
clone_size: many
d_call: NA
cdr3_aa: CSSQEGTGELFF
cdr3_nt: TGCAGCTCTCAAGAAGGAACCGGGGAGCTGTTTTTT

v_call: TRBV20-1
j_call: TRBJ2-1
cdr3_length: 13
clone_size: NA
d_call: TRBD2
cdr3_aa: CSAIRTSVDEQFF
cdr3_nt: TGCAGTGCAATCCGGACTAGCGTGGATGAGCAGTTCTTC

v_call: TRBV10-3
j_call: TRBJ2-3
cdr3_length: 15
clone_size: few
d_call: TRBD2
cdr3_aa: CAIRGLAGDQDTQYF
cdr3_nt: TGTGCCATCAGGGGACTAGCGGGCGATCAAGATACGCAGTATTTT

v_call: TRBV24-1
j_call: TRBJ1-4
cdr3_length: 14
clone_size: NA
d_call: NA
cdr3_aa: CATSETGASEKLFF
cdr3_nt: TGTGCCACCAGTGAAACGGGGGCCAGTGAAAAACTGTTTTTT